This record concerns one T cell receptor beta chain sequence. This entry belongs to a study of blood T cell repertoires in COVID-19. Symptom resolution, clearance, or two negative PCRs marked the recovered donors of Cohort 3. In the original analysis: Estimation of nucleated cell counts relied on the amplification of reference gene primers. Produced via immunoSEQ multiplex PCR; TCRdb's table is partial and in-frame only. V and J calls and clone size follow that table, whereas D and trimming were derived from the DNA. The sample holds 250,000 to 300,000 clones; roughly 87% are singletons and the top ten take 0.8% to 1%. Germline V CDR1 and CDR2: MNHEY, SVGEGT. The CDR3 extends over 13 amino acids. The V gene lost 5 bases and the J gene lost 5 bases, with 12 bases spanning the gap.

The clonotype was recovered from a woman aged 25 to 45 who had recovered from COVID-19. What was sequenced was PBMCs or T cells enriched from blood (not recorded which). The chain joins TRBV6-2 or TRBV6-3 to TRBJ1-2; D is possibly TRBD1 (6 bases). CDR3 in amino acids: CASSPADSYGYTF. The CDR3 DNA follows: TGTGCCAGCAGTCCCGCGGACAGTTATGGCTACACCTTC.